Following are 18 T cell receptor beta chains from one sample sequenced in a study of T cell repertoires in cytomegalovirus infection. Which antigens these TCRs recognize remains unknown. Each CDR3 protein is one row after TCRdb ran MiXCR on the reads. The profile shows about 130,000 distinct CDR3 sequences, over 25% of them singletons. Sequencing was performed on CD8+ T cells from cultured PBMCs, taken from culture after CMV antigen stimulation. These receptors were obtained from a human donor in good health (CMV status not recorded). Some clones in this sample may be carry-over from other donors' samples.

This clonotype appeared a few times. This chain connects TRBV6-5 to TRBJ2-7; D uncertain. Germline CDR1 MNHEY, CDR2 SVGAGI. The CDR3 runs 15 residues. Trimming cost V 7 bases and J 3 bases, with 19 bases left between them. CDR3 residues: CASTPSISRLYEQYF. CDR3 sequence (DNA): TGTGCCAGCACCCCTTCGATTTCACGGCTCTACGAGCAGTACTTC.

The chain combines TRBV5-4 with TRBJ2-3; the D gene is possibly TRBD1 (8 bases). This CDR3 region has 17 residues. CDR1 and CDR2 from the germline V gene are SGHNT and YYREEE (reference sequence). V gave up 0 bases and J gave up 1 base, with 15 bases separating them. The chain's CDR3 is CASSLANRGGGTDTQYF. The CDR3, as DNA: TGTGCCAGCAGCTTGGCCAACAGGGGGGGCGGCACAGATACGCAGTATTTT.

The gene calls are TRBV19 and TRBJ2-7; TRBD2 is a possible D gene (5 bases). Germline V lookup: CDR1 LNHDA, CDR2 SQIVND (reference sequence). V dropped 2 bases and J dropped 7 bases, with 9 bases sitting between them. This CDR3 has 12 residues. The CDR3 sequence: CASSIPGYEQYF. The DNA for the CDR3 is TGTGCCAGTAGTATACCGGGGTATGAGCAGTACTTC.

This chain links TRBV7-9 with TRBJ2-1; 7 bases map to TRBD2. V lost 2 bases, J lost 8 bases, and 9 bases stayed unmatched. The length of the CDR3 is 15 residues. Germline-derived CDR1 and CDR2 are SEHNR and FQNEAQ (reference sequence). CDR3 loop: CASSLFGGGGDEQFF. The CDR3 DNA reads TGTGCCAGCAGCTTATTTGGCGGGGGAGGGGATGAGCAGTTCTTC.

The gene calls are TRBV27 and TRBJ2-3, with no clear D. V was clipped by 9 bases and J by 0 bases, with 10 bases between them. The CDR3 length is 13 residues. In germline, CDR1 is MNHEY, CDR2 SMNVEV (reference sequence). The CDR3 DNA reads TGTGCCAGTCAAATCATAAGCACAGATACGCAGTATTTT. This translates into CASQIISTDTQYF.

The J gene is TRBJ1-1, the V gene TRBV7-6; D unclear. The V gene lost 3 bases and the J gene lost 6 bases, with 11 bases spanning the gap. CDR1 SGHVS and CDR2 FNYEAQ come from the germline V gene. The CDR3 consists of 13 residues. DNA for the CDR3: TGTGCCAGCAGCTTGACCCCTCGGGCTGAAGCTTTCTTT. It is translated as CASSLTPRAEAFF.

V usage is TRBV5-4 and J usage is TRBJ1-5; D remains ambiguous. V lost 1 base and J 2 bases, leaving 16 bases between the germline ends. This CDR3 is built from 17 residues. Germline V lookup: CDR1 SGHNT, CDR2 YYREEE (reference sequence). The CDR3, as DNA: TGTGCCAGCAGCTTGAAAGCAGGCTTTAGGGGCAATCAGCCCCAGCATTTT. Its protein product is CASSLKAGFRGNQPQHF.

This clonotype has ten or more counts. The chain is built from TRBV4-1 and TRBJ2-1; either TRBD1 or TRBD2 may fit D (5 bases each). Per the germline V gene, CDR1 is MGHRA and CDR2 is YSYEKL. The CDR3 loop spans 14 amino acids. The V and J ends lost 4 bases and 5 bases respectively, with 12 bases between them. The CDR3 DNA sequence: TGCGCCAGCAGCCTCCTCGGGGCCGACAATGAGCAGTTCTTC. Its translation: CASSLLGADNEQFF.

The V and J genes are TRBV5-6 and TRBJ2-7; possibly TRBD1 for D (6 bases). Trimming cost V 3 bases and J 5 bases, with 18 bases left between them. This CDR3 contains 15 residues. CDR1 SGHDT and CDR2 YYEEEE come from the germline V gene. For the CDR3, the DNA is TGTGCCAGCAGCTCGGTCGGGCAGGGGTACCACGAGCAGTACTTC. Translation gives CASSSVGQGYHEQYF. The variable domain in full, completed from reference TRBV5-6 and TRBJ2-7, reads DAGVTQSPTHLIKTRGQQVTLRCSPKSGHDTVSWYQQALGQGPQFIFQYYEEEERQRGNFPDRFSGHQFPNYSSELNVNALLLGDSALYLCASSSVGQGYHEQYFGPGTRLTVT.

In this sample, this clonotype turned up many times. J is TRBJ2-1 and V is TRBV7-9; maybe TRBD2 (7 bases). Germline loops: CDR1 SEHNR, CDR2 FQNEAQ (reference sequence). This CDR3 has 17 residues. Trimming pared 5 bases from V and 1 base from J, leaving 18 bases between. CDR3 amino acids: CASSQMGGGRSYNEQFF. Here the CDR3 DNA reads TGTGCCAGCAGCCAGATGGGGGGGGGCCGTTCCTACAATGAGCAGTTCTTC.

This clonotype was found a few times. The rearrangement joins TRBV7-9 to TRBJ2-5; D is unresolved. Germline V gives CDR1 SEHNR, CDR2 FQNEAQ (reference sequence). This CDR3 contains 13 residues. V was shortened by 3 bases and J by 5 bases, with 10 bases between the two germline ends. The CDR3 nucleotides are TGTGCCAGCAGCTTGGGGATTGGTGAGACCCAGTACTTC. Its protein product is CASSLGIGETQYF.

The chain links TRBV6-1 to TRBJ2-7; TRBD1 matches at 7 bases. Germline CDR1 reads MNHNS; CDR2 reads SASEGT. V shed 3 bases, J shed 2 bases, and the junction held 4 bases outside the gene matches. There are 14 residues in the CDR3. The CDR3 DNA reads TGTGCCAGCAGTGAGCGACAGGGAGCCTACGAGCAGTACTTC. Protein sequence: CASSERQGAYEQYF.

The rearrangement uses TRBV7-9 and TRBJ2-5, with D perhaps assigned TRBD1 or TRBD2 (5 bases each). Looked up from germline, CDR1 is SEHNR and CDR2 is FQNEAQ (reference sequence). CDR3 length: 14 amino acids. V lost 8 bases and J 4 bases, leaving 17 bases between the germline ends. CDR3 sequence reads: CASLPPGAGETQYF. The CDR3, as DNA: TGTGCCAGCCTACCCCCCGGGGCCGGAGAGACCCAGTACTTC. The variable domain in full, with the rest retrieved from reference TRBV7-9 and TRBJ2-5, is DTGVSQNPRHKITKRGQNVTFRCDPISEHNRLYWYRQTLGQGPEFLTYFQNEAQLEKSRLLSDRFSAERPKGSFSTLEIQRTEQGDSAMYLCASLPPGAGETQYFGPGTRLLVL.

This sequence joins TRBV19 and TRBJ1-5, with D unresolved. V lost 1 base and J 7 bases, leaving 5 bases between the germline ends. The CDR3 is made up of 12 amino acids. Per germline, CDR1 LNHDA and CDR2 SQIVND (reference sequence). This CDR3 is CASSIGYQPQHF. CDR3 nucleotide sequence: TGTGCCAGTAGTATAGGTTACCAGCCCCAGCATTTT.

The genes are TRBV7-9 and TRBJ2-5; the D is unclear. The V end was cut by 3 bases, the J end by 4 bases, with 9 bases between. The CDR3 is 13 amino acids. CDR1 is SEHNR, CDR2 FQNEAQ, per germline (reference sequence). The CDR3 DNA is TGTGCCAGCAGCTTTACAGAAGGAGAGACCCAGTACTTC. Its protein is CASSFTEGETQYF.

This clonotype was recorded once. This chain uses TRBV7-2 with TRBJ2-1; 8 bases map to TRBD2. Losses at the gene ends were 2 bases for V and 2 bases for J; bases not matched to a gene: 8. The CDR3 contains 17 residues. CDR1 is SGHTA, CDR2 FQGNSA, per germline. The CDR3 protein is CASSLRLRGGPYNEQFF. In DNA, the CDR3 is TGTGCCAGCAGCTTAAGGCTACGGGGGGGCCCCTACAATGAGCAGTTCTTC.

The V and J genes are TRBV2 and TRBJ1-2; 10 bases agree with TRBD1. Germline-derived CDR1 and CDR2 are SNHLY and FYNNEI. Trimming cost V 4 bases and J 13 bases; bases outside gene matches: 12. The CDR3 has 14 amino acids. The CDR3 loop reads CASSASTGGEWCTF. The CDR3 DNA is TGTGCCAGCAGTGCCTCGACAGGGGGCGAATGGTGCACCTTC.

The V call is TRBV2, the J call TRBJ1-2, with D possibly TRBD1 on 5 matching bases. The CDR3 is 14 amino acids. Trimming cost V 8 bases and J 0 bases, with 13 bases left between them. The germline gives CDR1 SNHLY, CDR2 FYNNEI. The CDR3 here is CASQRTGTNYGYTF. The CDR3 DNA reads TGTGCCAGCCAAAGAACAGGCACTAACTATGGCTACACCTTC. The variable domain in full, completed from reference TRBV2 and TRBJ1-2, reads EPEVTQTPSHQVTQMGQEVILRCVPISNHLYFYWYRQILGQKVEFLVSFYNNEISEKSEIFDDQFSVERPDGSNFTLKIRSTKLEDSAMYFCASQRTGTNYGYTFGSGTRLTVV.